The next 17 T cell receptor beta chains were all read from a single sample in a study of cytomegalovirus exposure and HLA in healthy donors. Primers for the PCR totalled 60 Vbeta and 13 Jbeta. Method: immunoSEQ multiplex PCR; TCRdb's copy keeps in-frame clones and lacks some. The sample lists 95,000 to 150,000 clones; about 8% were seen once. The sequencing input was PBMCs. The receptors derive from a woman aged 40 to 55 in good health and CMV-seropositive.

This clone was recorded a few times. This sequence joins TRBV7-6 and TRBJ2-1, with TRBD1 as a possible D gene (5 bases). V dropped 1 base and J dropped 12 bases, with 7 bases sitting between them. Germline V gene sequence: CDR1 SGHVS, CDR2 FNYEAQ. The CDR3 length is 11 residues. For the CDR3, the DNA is TGTGCCAGCAGCTTAGGCGACAGGCAGTTCTTC. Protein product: CASSLGDRQFF.

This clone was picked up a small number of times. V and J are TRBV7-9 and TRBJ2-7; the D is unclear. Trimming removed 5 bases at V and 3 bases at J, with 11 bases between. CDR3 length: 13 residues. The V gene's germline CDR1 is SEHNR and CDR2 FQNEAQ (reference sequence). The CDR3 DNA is TGTGCCAGCAGCCATACTCAGGTCTACGAGCAGTACTTC. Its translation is CASSHTQVYEQYF.

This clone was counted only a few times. The CDR3 DNA sequence: TGTGCCAGCAGCACCAGACAGACGGCCGGGGAGCTGTTTTTT. Its protein is CASSTRQTAGELFF. This rearrangement joins TRBV9 to TRBJ2-2; TRBD1 is a possible D gene (5 bases). V lost 4 bases and J 6 bases, leaving 13 bases between the germline ends. Looked up from germline, CDR1 is SGDLS and CDR2 is YYNGEE. The CDR3 consists of 14 residues.

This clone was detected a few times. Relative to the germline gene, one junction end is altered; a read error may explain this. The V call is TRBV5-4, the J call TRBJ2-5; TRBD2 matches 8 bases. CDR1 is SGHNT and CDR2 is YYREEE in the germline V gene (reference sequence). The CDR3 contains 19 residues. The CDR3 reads CASSRTGGSGGRKQETQHF. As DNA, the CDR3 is TGTGCCAGCAGCCGGACGGGGGGCAGCGGGGGCCGGAAACAAGAGACCCAGCACTTC.

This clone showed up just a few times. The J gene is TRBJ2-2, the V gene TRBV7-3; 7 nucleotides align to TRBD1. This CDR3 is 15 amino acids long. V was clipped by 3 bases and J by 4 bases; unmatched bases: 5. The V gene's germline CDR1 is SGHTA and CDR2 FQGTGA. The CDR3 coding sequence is TGTGCCAGCAGCTTCAGACAGGGTGGCACCGGGGAGCTGTTTTTT. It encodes CASSFRQGGTGELFF.

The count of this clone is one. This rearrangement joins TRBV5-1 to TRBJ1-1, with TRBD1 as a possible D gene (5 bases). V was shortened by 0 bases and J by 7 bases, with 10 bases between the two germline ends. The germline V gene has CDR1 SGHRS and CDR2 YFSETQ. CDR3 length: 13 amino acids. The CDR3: CASSLGGGVEAFF. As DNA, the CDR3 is TGCGCCAGCAGCTTGGGGGGGGGTGTTGAAGCTTTCTTT.

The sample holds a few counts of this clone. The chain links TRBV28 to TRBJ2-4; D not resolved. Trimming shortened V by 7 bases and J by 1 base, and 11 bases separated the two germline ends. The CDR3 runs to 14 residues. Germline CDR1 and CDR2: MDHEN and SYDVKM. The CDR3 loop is CASNEVLAKNIQYF. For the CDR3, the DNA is TGTGCCAGCAATGAGGTCCTGGCCAAAAACATTCAGTACTTC.

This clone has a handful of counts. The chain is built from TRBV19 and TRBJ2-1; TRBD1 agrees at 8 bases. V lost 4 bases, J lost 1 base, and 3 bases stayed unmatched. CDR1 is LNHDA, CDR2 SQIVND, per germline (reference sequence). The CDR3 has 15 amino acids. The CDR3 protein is CASSRQGISYNEQFF. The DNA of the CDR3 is TGTGCCAGTAGTAGACAGGGGATTTCCTACAATGAGCAGTTCTTC.

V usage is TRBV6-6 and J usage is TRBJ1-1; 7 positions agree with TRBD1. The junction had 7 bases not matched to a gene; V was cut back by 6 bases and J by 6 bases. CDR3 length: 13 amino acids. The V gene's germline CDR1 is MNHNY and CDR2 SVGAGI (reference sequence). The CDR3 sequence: CASRDDRDAEAFF. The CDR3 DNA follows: TGTGCCAGCAGGGATGACAGGGATGCTGAAGCTTTCTTT.

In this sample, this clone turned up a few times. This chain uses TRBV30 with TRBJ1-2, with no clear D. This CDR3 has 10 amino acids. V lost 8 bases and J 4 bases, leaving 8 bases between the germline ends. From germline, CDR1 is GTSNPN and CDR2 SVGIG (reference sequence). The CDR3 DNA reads TGTGCCGTCCGGGGCTATGGCTACACCTTC. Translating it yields CAVRGYGYTF.

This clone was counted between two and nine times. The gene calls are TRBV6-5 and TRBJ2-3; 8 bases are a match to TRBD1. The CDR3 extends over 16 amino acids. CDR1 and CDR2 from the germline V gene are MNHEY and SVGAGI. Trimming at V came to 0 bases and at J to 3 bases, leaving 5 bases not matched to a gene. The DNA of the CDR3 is TGTGCCAGCAGTTACTCAGCAGGGGGCTTTACAGATACGCAGTATTTT. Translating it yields CASSYSAGGFTDTQYF.

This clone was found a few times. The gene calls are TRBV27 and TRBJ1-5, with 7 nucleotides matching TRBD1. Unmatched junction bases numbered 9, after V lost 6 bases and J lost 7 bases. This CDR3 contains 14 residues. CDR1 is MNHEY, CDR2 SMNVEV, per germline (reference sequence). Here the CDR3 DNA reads TGTGCCAGCAGCCTCCAGGGGGTAGGGCAGCCCCAGCATTTT. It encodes CASSLQGVGQPQHF.

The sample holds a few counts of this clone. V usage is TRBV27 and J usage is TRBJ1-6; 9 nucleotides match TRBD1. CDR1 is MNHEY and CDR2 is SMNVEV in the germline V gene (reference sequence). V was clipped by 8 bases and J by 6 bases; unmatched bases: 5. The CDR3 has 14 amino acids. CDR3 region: CASSKGQGNSPLHF. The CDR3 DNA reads TGTGCCAGCTCGAAGGGACAGGGTAATTCACCCCTCCACTTT.

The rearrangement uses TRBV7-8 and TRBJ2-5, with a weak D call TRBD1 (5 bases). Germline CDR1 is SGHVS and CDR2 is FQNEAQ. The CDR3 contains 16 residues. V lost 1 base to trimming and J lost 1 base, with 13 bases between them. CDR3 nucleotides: TGTGCCAGCAGCTTAGTAGGGGCACCTACCCAAGAGACCCAGTACTTC. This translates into CASSLVGAPTQETQYF.

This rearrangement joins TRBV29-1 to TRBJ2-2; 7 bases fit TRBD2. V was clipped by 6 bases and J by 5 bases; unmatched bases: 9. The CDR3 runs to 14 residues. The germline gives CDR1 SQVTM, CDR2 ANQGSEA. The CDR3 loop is CSVGDRGETGELFF. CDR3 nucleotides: TGCAGCGTCGGGGACCGGGGGGAGACCGGGGAGCTGTTTTTT.

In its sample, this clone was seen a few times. Here the CDR3 reads CASSLLGREETQYF. DNA of the CDR3: TGTGCCAGCAGCTTATTGGGCAGGGAAGAGACCCAGTACTTC. This sequence joins TRBV11-1 and TRBJ2-5; D perhaps matches TRBD1 (5 bases). Germline values: CDR1 SGHAT, CDR2 FQDESV (reference sequence). V was trimmed by 2 bases and J by 3 bases, leaving 10 bases between them. The CDR3 is 14 residues long.

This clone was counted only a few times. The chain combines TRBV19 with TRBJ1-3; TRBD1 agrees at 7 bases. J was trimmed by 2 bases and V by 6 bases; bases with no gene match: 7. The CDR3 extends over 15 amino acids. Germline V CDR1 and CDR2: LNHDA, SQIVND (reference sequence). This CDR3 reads CASRKGGGTGNTIYF. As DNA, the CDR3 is TGTGCCAGTAGGAAAGGGGGCGGAACTGGAAACACCATATATTTT.